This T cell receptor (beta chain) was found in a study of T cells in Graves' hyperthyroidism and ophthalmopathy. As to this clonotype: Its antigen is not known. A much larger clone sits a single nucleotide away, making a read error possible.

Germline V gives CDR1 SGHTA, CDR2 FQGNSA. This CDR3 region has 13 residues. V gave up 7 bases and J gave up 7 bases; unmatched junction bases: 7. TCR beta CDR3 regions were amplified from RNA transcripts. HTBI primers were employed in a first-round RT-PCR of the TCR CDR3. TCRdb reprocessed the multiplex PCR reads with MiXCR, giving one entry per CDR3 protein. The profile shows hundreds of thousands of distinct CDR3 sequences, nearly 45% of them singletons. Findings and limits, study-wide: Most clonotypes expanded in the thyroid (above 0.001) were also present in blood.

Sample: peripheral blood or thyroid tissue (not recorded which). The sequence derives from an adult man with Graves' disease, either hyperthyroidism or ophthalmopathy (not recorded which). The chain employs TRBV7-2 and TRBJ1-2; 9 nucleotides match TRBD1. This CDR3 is CASTTGQGVGYTF. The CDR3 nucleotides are TGTGCCAGCACCACGGGACAGGGCGTTGGCTACACCTTC.